The present entry profiles one T cell receptor (beta chain) with its context. The antigen is unknown. Using immunoSEQ multiplex PCR, the repertoire was profiled, and TCRdb retains in-frame clones only, with some absent. The sample has roughly 90,000 clones, roughly 85% seen once; the top ten hold 6.3%. This specimen belongs to a study of T cell responses to AZD1222 COVID-19 vaccine. Study-wide context: Second doses were pooled across both intervals (about 4 or about 12 weeks). Notes on the study in general: Of the AZD1222 recipients, only five to seven were seropositive at baseline. Females made up more of the donors, who were largely white British, and clonal diversity may have come out too low.

V lost 8 bases and J 7 bases, leaving 15 bases between the germline ends. CDR3 length: 13 residues. In germline, CDR1 is MNHEY, CDR2 SVGAGI. This sequence was found in an adult in good health. V gene TRBV6-5 combines with J gene TRBJ1-5, with D unclear. The material sequenced was peripheral blood, taken on day 0 of AZD1222 vaccination. CDR3 bases: TGTGCCAGCTGCCGTGAGGCTCGGCAGCCCCAGCATTTT. The encoded protein is CASCREARQPQHF.